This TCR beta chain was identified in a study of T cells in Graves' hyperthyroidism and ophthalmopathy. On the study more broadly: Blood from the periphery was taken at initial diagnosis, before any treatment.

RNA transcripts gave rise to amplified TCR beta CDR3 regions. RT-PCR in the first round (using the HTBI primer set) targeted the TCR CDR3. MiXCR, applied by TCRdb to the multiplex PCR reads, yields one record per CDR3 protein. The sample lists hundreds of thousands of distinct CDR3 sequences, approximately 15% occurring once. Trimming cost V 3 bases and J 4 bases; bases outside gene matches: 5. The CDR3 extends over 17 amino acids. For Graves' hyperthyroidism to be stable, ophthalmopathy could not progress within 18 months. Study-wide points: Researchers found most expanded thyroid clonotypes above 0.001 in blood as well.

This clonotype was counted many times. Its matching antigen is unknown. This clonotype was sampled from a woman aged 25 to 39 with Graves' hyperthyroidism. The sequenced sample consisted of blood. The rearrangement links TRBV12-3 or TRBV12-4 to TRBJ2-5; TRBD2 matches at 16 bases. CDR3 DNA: TGTGCCAGCAGTTTTGGGACTAGCGGGAGGGCAGGAGAGACCCAGTACTTC. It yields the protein CASSFGTSGRAGETQYF.